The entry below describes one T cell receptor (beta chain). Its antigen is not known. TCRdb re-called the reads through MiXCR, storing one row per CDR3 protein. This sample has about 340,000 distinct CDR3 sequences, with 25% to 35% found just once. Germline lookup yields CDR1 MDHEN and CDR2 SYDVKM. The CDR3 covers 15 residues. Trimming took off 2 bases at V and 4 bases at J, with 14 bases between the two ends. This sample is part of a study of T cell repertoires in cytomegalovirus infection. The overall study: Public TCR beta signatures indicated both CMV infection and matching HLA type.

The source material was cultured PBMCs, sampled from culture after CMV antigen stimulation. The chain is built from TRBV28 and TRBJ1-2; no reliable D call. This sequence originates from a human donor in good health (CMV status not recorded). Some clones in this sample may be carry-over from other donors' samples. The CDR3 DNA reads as TGTGCCAGCAGTTTAAGTCAGGCTGCCTTCTATGGCTACACCTTC. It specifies CASSLSQAAFYGYTF.